This T cell receptor beta chain is from a study of CD8 T cells in Susac syndrome. Sequencing of TCR beta drew on CD8+ and CD4+ T cells from blood. The study used treatment-naive patients who had stable or active relapsing-remitting disease as multiple sclerosis controls. RNA totalling about 0.45 to 1 ug underwent reverse transcription with random hexamers. TCRdb ran MiXCR on the immunoSEQ multiplex PCR reads and lists one entry per CDR3 protein. The data hold about 210,000 distinct CDR3 sequences, with 95% observed a single time. Sequences were obtained from CD4+ T cells from PBMCs. This receptor was taken from a human donor with multiple sclerosis.

The CDR3 nucleotides read TGTGCCAGCAGCTTACAGGTCGGGCCGAGCTACGAGCAGTACTTC. Encoded protein: CASSLQVGPSYEQYF. This sequence joins TRBV7-2 and TRBJ2-7; D is unresolved. Germline V gene lookup returns CDR1 SGHTA and CDR2 FQGNSA. V lost 2 bases and J lost 3, with 14 bases in between. This CDR3 contains 15 residues.